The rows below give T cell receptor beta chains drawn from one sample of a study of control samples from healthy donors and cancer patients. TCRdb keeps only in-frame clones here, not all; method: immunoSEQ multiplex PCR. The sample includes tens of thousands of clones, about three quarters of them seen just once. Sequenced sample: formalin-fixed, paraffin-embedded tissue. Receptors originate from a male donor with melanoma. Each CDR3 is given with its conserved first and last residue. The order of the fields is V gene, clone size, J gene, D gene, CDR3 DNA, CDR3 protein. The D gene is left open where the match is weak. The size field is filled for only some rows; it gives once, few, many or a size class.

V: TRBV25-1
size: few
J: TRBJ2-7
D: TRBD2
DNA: TGTGCCAGCAGTGAATCCCTAGCGGCCTCCTACGAGCAGTACTTC
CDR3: CASSESLAASYEQYF

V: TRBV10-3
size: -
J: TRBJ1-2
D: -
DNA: TGTGCCATCGCGTTAGCCGGGGGAGATGGCTACACCTTC
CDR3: CAIALAGGDGYTF

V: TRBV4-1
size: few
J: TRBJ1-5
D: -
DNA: TGCGCCAGCAGCCAAGATAGGACACTTAGCAATCAGCCCCAGCATTTT
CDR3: CASSQDRTLSNQPQHF

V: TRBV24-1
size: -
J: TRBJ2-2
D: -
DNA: TGTACCACCAGTTTCGACGGCGGGGAGCTGTTTTTT
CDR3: CTTSFDGGELFF

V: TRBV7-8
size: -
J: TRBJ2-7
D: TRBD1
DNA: TGTGCCAGCAGCTTAGATGACAGGGCCGAGCAGTACTTC
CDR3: CASSLDDRAEQYF

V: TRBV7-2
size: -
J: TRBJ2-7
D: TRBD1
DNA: TGTGCCAGCAGCCCCAGAAGGACAGGGTCCTACGAGCAGTACTTC
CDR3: CASSPRRTGSYEQYF

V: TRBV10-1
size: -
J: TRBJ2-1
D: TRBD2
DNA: TGCGCCAGCAGCCAGGACCCCCTCGGGGGGTATTACAATGAGCAGTTCTTC
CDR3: CASSQDPLGGYYNEQFF

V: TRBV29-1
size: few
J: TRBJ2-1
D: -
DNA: TGCAGCGTGAATCGGGGGCCCGAGCAGTTCTTC
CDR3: CSVNRGPEQFF

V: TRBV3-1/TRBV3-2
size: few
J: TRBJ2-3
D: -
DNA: TGTGCCAGCAGCTTGACTACCCGCAGCACAGATACGCAGTATTTT
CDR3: CASSLTTRSTDTQYF

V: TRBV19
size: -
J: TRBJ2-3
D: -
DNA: TGTGCCAGTAGTCCTCTCGGGGTGGCAGCTAGCACAGATACGCAGTATTTT
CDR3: CASSPLGVAASTDTQYF

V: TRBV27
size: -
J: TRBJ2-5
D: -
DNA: TGTGCCAGCAGTTTAAACCGACAAGAGACCCAGTACTTC
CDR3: CASSLNRQETQYF

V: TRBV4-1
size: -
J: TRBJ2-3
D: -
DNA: TGCGCCAGCAGCGCCTCTTCAGATACGCAGTATTTT
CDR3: CASSASSDTQYF

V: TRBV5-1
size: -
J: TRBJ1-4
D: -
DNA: TGCGCCAGCAGCTTCGAGGGGAGGCTGTTTTTT
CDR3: CASSFEGRLFF

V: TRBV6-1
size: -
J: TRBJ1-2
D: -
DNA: TGTGCCAGCAGTGAATCGGTGGGCGACTATGGCTACACCTTC
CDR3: CASSESVGDYGYTF

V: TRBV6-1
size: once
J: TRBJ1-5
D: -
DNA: TGTGCCAGCAGTGAATTTCACGGGACACATCTTCATCAGCCCCAGCATTTT
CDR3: CASSEFHGTHLHQPQHF

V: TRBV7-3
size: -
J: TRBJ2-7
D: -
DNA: TGTGCCAGCAGCCCACCTCCACATTGGAGGAAGAGCTCCTACGAGCAGTACTTC
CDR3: CASSPPPHWRKSSYEQYF

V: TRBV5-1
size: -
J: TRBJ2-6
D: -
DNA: TGCGCCAGCTGGAGCGGAGATTACATCTCTGGGGCCAACGTCCTGACTTTC
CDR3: CASWSGDYISGANVLTF

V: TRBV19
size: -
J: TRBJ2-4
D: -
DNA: TGTGCCAGTAGTATAGTTTCAGTAAACATTCAGTACTTC
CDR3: CASSIVSVNIQYF

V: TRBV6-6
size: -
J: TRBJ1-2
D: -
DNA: TGTGCCAGCAGTTACTCGCAGGGTCTGGACTATGGCTACACCTTC
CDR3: CASSYSQGLDYGYTF

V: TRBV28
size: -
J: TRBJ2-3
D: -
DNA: TGTGCCAGCAGTTTAGTCAGCACAGATACGCAGTATTTT
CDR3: CASSLVSTDTQYF

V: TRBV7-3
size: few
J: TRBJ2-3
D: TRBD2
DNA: TGTGCCAGCAGCCCCAGGACTAGTAAGTCCACAGATACGCAGTATTTT
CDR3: CASSPRTSKSTDTQYF

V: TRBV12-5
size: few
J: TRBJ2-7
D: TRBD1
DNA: TGTGCTAGTGGTTTGCAGCACAGGGGTCCCTACGAGCAGTACTTC
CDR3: CASGLQHRGPYEQYF

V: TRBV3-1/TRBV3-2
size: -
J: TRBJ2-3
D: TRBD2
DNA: TGTGCCAGCAGCCAAGCCTCCGGACTAGCGGGAAAAGATACGCAGTATTTT
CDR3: CASSQASGLAGKDTQYF

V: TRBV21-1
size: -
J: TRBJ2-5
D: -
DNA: TGTGCCAGCAGCAAAGGGCGAGAGACCCAATACTTC
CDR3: CASSKGRETQYF

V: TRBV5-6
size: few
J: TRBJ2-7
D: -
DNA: TGTGCCAGCAGCTTTCGTCCTGCCTACGAGCAGTACTTC
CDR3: CASSFRPAYEQYF

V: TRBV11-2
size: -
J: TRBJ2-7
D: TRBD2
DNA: TGTGCCAGCAGCTTAGGCGCTAGCGGGAGGGTCAACTACGAGCAGTACTTC
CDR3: CASSLGASGRVNYEQYF

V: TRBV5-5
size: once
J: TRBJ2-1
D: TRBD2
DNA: TGTGCCAGCAGCCTACATAGCGGGAGTGGCTACAATGAGCAGTTCTTC
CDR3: CASSLHSGSGYNEQFF

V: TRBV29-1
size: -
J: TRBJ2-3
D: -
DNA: TGCAGCGTTGGAGGGGCAGATACGCAGTATTTT
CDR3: CSVGGADTQYF

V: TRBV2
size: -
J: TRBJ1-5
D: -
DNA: TGTGCCAGCACCCTCGTTTGGGAAGGTCAGCCCCAGCATTTT
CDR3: CASTLVWEGQPQHF

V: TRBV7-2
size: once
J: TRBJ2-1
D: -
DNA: TGTGCCAGCAGCTTAGCCTGGGGTGAGCAGTTCTTC
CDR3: CASSLAWGEQFF

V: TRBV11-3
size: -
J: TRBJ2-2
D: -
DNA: TGTGCCAGCAGCCCCCGGGTCGGGGAGCTGTTTTTT
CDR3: CASSPRVGELFF

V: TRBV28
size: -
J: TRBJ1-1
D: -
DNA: TGTGCCAGCAGTTTACCCACAGGGACGAACACTGAAGCTTTCTTT
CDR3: CASSLPTGTNTEAFF

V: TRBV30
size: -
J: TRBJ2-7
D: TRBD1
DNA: TGTGCCTGGATGCCTCCGGACAGGGGGCCCGAGCAGTACTTC
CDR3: CAWMPPDRGPEQYF

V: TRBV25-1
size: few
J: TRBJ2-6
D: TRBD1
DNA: TGTGCCAGCAGTGAAAGGAACAGGGGGGAATCGACCAACGTCCTGACTTTC
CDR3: CASSERNRGESTNVLTF

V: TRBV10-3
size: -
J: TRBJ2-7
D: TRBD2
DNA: TGTGCCATCAGTCAATACTCCCCGGGACTAGCGGGAGGCCCTCGCTCCTACGAGCAGTACTTC
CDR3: CAISQYSPGLAGGPRSYEQYF

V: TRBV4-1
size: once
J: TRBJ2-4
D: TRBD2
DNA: TGCGCCAGCAGCCAAGGTCTAGCGGGAAAGCGGGCCAAAAACATTCAGTACTTC
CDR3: CASSQGLAGKRAKNIQYF

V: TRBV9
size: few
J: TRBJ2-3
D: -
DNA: TGTGCCAGCAGCTTAGCTGCTATACAGACTAGAGAGGGCAGTGATACGCAGTATTTT
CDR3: CASSLAAIQTREGSDTQYF